The present T cell receptor (beta chain) was sequenced within a study of T cells in localized non-small cell lung cancer. Germline-derived CDR1 and CDR2 are MNHEY and SVGAGI. The V and J ends lost 6 bases and 2 bases respectively, with 9 bases between them. The CDR3 consists of 13 residues. Libraries were prepared by immunoSEQ multiplex PCR; TCRdb keeps only in-frame clonotypes and omits some of them. Of around 90,000 clones listed, 60% to 85% are singletons. This receptor was obtained from a man between 40 and 70 years old with stage II squamous cell lung carcinoma. The chain employs TRBV6-5 and TRBJ2-3, with D perhaps matching TRBD2 (5 bases). The sample was PBMCs, taken before any cancer treatment. CDR3 region: CASSKDFTDTQYF. The CDR3, as DNA: TGTGCCAGCAGCAAGGACTTCACAGATACGCAGTATTTT.